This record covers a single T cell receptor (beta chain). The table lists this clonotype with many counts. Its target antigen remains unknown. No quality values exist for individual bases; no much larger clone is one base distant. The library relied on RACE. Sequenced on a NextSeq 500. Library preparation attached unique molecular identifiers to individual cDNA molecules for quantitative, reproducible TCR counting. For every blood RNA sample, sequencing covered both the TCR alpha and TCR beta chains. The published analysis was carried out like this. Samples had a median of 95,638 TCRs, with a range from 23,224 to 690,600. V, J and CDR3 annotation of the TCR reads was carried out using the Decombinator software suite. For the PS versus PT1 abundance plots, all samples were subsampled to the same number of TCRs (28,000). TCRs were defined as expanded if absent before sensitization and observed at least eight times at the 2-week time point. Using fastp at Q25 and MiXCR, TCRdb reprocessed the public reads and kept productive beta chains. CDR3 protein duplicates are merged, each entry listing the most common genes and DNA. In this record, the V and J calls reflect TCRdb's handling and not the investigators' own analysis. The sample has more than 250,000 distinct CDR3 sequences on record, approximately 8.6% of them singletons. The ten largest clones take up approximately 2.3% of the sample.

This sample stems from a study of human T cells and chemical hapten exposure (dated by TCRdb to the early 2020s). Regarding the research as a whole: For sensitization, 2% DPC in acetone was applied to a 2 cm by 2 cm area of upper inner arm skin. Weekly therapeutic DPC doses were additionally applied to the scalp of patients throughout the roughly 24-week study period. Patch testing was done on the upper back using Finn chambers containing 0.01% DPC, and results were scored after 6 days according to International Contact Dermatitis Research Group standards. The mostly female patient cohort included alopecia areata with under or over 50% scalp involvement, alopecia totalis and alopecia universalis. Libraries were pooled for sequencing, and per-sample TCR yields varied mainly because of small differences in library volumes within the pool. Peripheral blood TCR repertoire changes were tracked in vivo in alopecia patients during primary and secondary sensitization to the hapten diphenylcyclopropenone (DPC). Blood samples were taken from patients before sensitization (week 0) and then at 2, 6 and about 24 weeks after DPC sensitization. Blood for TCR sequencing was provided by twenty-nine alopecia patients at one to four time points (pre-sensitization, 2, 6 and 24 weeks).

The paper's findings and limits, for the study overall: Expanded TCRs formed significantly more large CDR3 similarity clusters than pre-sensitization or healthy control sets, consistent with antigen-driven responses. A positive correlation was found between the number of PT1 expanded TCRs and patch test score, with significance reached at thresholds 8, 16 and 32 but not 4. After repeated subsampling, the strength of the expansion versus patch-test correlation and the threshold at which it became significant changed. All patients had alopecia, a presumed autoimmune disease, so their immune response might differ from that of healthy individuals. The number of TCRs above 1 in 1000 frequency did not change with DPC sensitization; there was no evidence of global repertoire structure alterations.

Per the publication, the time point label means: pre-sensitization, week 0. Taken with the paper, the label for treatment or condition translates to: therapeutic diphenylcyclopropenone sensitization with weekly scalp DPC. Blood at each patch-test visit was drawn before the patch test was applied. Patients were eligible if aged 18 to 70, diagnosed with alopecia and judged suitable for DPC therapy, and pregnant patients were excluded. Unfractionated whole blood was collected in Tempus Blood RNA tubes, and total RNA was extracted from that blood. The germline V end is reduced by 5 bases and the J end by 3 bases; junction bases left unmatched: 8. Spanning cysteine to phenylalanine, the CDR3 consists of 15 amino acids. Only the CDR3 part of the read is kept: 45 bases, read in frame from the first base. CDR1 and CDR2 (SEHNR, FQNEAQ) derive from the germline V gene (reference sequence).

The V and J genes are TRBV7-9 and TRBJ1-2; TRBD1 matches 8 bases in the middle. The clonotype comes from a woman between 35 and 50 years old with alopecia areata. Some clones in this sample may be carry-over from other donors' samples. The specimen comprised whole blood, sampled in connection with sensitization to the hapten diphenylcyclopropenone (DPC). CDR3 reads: CASSPEDRGDYGYTF. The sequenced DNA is TGTGCCAGCAGCCCTGAAGACAGGGGTGACTATGGCTACACCTTC.